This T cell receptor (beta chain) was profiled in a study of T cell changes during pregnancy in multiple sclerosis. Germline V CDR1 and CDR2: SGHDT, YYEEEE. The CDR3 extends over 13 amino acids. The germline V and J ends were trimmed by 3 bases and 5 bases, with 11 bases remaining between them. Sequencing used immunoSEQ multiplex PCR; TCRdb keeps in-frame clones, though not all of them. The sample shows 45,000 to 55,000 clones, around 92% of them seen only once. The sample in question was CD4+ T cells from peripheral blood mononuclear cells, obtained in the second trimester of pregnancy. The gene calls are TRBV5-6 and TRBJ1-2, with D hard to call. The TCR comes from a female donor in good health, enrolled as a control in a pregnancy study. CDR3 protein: CASSYPQAYGYTF. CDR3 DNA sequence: TGTGCCAGCAGCTATCCGCAGGCGTATGGCTACACCTTC.